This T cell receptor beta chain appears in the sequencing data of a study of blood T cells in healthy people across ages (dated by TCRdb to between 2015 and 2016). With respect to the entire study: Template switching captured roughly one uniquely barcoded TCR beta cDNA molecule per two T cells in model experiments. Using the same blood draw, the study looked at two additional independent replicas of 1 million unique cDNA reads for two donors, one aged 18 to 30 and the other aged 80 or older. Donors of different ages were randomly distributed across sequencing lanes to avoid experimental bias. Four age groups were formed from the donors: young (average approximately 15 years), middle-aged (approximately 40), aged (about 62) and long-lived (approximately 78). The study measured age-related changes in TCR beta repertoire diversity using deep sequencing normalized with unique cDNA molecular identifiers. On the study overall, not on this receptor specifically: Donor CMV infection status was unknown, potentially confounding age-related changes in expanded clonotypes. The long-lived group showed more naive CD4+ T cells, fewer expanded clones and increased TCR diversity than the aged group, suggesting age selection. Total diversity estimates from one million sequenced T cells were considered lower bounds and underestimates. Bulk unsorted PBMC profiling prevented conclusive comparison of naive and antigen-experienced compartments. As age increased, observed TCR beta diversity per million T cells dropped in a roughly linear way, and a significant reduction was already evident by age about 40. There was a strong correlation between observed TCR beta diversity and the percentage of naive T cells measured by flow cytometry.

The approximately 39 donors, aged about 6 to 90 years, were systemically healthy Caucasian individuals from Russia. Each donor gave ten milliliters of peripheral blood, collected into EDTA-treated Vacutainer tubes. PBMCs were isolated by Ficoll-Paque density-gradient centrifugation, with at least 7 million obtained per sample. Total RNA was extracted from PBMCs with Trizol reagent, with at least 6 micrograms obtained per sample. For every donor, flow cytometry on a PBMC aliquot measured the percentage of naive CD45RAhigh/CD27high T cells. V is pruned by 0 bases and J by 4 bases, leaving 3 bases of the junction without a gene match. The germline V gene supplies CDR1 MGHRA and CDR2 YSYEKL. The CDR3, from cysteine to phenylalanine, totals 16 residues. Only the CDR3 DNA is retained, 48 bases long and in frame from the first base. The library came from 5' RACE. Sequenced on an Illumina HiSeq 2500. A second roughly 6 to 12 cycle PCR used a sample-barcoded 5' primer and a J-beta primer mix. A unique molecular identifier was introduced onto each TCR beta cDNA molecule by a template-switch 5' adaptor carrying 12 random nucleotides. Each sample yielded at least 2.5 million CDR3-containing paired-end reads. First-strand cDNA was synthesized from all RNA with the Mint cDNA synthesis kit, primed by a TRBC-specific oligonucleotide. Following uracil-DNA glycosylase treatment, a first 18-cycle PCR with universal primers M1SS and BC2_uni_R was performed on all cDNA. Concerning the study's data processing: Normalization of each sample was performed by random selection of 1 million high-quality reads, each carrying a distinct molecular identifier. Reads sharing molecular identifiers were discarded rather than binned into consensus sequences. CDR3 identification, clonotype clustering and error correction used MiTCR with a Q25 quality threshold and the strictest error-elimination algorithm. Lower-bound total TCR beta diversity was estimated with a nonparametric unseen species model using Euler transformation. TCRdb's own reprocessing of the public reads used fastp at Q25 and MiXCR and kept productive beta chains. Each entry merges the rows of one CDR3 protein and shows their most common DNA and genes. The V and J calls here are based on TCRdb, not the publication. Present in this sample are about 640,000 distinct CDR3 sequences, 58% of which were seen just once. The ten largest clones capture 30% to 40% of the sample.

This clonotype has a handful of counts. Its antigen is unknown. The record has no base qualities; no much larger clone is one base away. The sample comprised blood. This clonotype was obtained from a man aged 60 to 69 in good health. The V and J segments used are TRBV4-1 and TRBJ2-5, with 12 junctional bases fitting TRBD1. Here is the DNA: TGCGCCAGCAGCCAAGATGGGACAGGGGGCCTAGAGACCCAGTACTTC. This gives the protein CASSQDGTGGLETQYF.